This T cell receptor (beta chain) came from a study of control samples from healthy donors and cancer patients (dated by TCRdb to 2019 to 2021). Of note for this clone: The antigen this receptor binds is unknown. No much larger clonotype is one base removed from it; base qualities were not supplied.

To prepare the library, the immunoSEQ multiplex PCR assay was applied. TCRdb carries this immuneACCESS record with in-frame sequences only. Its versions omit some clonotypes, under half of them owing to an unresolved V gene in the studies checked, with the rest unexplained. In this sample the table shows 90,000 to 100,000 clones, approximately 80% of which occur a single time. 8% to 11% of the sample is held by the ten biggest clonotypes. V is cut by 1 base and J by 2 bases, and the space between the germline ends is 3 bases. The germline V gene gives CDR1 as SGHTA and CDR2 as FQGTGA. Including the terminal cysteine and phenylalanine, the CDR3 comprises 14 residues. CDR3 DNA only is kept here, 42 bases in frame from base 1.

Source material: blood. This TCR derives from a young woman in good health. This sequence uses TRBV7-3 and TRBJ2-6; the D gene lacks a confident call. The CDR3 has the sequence CASSLMTGANVLTF. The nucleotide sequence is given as TGTGCCAGCAGCTTAATGACTGGGGCCAACGTCCTGACTTTC.